This T cell receptor beta chain was observed in a study of cytotoxic CD8 clonotypes in ibrutinib-treated CLL. Study information: Among the patients, ten to eleven presented as relapsed/refractory and roughly 14 as treatment-naive; around 17 showed unmutated IGHV. Study-level results: T-cell clonality at baseline went above that of age-matched healthy donors and rose and fell with circulating CD8+ T-cell counts.

Worth noting for this clone: Antigen specificity is unknown.

Trimming took 6 bases from V and 2 from J, leaving 14 bases between them. This CDR3 is built from 14 residues. Per the germline V gene, CDR1 is SQVTM and CDR2 is ANQGSEA. The sequencing depth, 1 in 200,000 to 1 in 1 million T cells, was the target. The table came from immunoSEQ multiplex PCR; TCRdb's copy has only in-frame clones and leaves some out. The data contain roughly 130,000 clones, roughly three quarters of them singletons. The sample here was PBMCs, taken after 12 months of ibrutinib treatment. The TCR was taken from a human donor with chronic lymphocytic leukemia. The chain combines TRBV29-1 with TRBJ1-5; tentatively, D is TRBD1 (5 bases). The CDR3 DNA sequence: TGCAGCGTGGGGCAGGGAATGGGCAATCAGCCCCAGCATTTT. Its protein is CSVGQGMGNQPQHF.